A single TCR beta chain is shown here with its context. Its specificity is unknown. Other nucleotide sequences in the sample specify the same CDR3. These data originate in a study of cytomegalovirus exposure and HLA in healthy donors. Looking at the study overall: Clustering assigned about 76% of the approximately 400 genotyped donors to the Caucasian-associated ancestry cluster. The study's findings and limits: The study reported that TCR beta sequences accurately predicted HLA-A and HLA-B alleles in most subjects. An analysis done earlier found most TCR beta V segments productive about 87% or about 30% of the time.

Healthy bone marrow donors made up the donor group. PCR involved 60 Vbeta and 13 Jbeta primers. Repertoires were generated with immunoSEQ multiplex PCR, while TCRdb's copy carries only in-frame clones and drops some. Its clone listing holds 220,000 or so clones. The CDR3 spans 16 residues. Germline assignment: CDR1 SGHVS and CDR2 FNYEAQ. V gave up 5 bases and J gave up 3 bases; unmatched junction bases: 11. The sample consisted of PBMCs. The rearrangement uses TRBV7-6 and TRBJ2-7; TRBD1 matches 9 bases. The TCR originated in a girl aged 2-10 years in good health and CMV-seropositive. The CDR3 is CASSPGQGGVRYEQYF. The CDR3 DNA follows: TGTGCCAGCAGCCCGGGACAGGGAGGAGTACGCTACGAGCAGTACTTC.